This entry lists 30 T cell receptor beta chains sequenced from one sample in a study of T cell repertoires in cytomegalovirus infection. MiXCR, applied by TCRdb to the reads, yields one record per CDR3 protein. The data show tens of thousands of distinct CDR3 sequences, roughly 21% seen once. Their antigens remain unidentified. The specimen was CD8+ T cells from cultured PBMCs, collected from culture after CMV antigen stimulation. These receptors all stem from a human donor in good health (CMV status not recorded). Some clones in this sample may be carry-over from other donors' samples.

This chain joins TRBV7-9 and TRBJ2-7; no definite D call. The ends were cut back, 4 bases at V and 7 bases at J, with 26 bases in the middle. Germline lookup yields CDR1 SEHNR and CDR2 FQNEAQ (reference sequence). This CDR3 spans 17 amino acids. CDR3 amino acids: CASSSRAGRSSYWEQYF. CDR3 nucleotides: TGTGCCAGCAGCTCTAGGGCCGGACGCTCGAGCTATTGGGAGCAGTACTTC. The whole variable domain, filled in from reference TRBV7-9 and TRBJ2-7, reads DTGVSQNPRHKITKRGQNVTFRCDPISEHNRLYWYRQTLGQGPEFLTYFQNEAQLEKSRLLSDRFSAERPKGSFSTLEIQRTEQGDSAMYLCASSSRAGRSSYWEQYFGPGTRLTVT.

Only one count was recorded for this clonotype. The V and J genes are TRBV7-2 and TRBJ1-5; a weak D match, TRBD1 (6 bases). CDR3 length: 14 amino acids. Germline CDR1 and CDR2: SGHTA and FQGNSA. V was pared by 1 base and J by 5 bases, with 9 bases between. The CDR3 reads CASSLEQGHQPQHF. The CDR3 DNA is TGTGCCAGCAGCTTAGAACAGGGACATCAGCCCCAGCATTTT.

This clonotype was detected a few times. This chain connects TRBV7-2 to TRBJ2-7, with D possibly matching TRBD1 (5 bases). Germline-derived CDR1 and CDR2 are SGHTA and FQGNSA. This CDR3 contains 12 residues. V gave up 5 bases and J gave up 3 bases, with 8 bases separating them. The CDR3 DNA reads as TGTGCCAGCAGCCCGACAGTCTACGAGCAGTACTTC. Translation: CASSPTVYEQYF.

The gene calls are TRBV19 and TRBJ1-2, with TRBD1 identical over 8 bases. The CDR3 loop spans 16 amino acids. Looked up from germline, CDR1 is LNHDA and CDR2 is SQIVND (reference sequence). V gave up 0 bases and J gave up 11 bases; unmatched junction bases: 14. CDR3 residues: CASSIDLGQDKVSYTF. The DNA for the CDR3 is TGTGCCAGTAGTATAGATCTGGGACAGGACAAAGTATCGTACACCTTC.

V usage is TRBV20-1 and J usage is TRBJ2-2; TRBD2 agrees at 14 bases. CDR3 length: 17 amino acids. V lost 1 base to trimming and J lost 3 bases; unmatched junction nucleotides: 4. Germline assignment: CDR1 DFQATT and CDR2 SNEGSKA (reference sequence). CDR3 sequence (DNA): TGCAGTGCTAGAGGGACTAGCGGGGGGACCTACACCGGGGAGCTGTTTTTT. Its protein is CSARGTSGGTYTGELFF.

The CDR3 reads CASSSWTGGSYEQYF. CDR3 nucleotides: TGTGCCAGCAGCTCATGGACAGGGGGATCCTACGAGCAGTACTTC. The chain recombines TRBV7-9 with TRBJ2-7; 10 bases align to TRBD1. Looked up from germline, CDR1 is SEHNR and CDR2 is FQNEAQ (reference sequence). There are 15 residues in the CDR3. J lost 1 base, V lost 4 bases, and 4 bases had no gene match.

V gene TRBV6-1 combines with J gene TRBJ2-3; 9 bases are a match to TRBD1. Germline CDR1 MNHNS, CDR2 SASEGT. This CDR3 comprises 15 residues. Trimming removed 5 bases from V and 1 base from J; junction bases left unmatched: 4. CDR3 residues: CASSWTGEGTDTQYF. CDR3 DNA sequence: TGTGCCAGCAGTTGGACAGGGGAAGGCACAGATACGCAGTATTTT.

The V gene is TRBV2, the J gene TRBJ1-1, with D unresolved. V was clipped by 3 bases and J by 1 base, with 9 bases between them. This CDR3 contains 14 residues. Germline CDR1 and CDR2: SNHLY and FYNNEI. The CDR3 loop reads CASSDQVGNTEAFF. The CDR3 bases are TGTGCCAGCAGTGATCAAGTTGGGAACACTGAAGCTTTCTTT.

The V gene is TRBV7-2, the J gene TRBJ1-2, with TRBD1 as a possible D gene (6 bases). V lost 2 bases and J 4 bases, leaving 11 bases between the germline ends. The CDR3 sequence is 14 residues long. The germline gives CDR1 SGHTA, CDR2 FQGNSA. The CDR3 region is CASSLRGAGYGYTF. The CDR3 region has the DNA TGTGCCAGCAGCTTAAGGGGGGCTGGCTATGGCTACACCTTC. Filled out from reference TRBV7-2 and TRBJ1-2, the complete variable domain reads GAGVSQSPSNKVTEKGKDVELRCDPISGHTALYWYRQSLGQGLEFLIYFQGNSAPDKSGLPSDRFSAERTGGSVSTLTIQRTQQEDSAVYLCASSLRGAGYGYTFGSGTRLTVV.

The CDR3 loop is CASSLELMWGYTF. The CDR3 region has the DNA TGTGCCAGCAGCTTAGAACTCATGTGGGGCTACACCTTC. The chain links TRBV7-8 to TRBJ1-2; D call uncertain. Germline assignment: CDR1 SGHVS and CDR2 FQNEAQ. Trimming removed 1 base from V and 8 bases from J, with 11 bases in between. The CDR3 runs to 13 residues.

The chain is built from TRBV6-5 and TRBJ1-1; TRBD1 might be the D (5 bases). CDR3 length: 11 residues. V dropped 7 bases and J dropped 6 bases, with 9 bases sitting between them. The germline V gene has CDR1 MNHEY and CDR2 SVGAGI. In DNA form, the CDR3 reads TGTGCCAGCATAAGGGGTCCTGAAGCTTTCTTT. Protein product: CASIRGPEAFF.

The V gene is TRBV12-3 or TRBV12-4, the J gene TRBJ2-1; D call uncertain. The V gene lost 7 bases and the J gene lost 3 bases, with 16 bases spanning the gap. This CDR3 spans 15 amino acids. The CDR3 nucleotides are TGTGCCAGCACGACATTCCCTCCCGGCTACAATGAGCAGTTCTTC. This encodes CASTTFPPGYNEQFF.

The table lists this clonotype with a few counts. CDR3 in amino acids: CASSGHPRGYGYTF. The CDR3 bases are TGTGCCAGCAGCGGACATCCTCGGGGCTATGGCTACACCTTC. This chain joins TRBV6-5 and TRBJ1-2; D possibly corresponds to TRBD1 (5 bases). Germline-derived CDR1 and CDR2 are MNHEY and SVGAGI. V was clipped by 6 bases and J by 4 bases, with 15 bases between them. There are 14 residues in the CDR3.

The sample holds many counts of this clonotype. The chain carries TRBV7-6 and TRBJ1-5, with D possibly being TRBD1 (6 bases). Trimming left V 4 bases short and J 4 bases short, with 14 bases between. Germline-derived CDR1 and CDR2 are SGHVS and FNYEAQ. There are 15 residues in the CDR3. The CDR3 coding sequence is TGTGCCAGCAGCTCCACCGGACAGCTAAATCAGCCCCAGCATTTT. It translates to CASSSTGQLNQPQHF.

The chain recombines TRBV12-3 or TRBV12-4 with TRBJ2-5, with D possibly called TRBD1 or TRBD2 (5 bases each). V lost 11 bases and J 0 bases, leaving 13 bases between the germline ends. The CDR3 covers 13 residues. The CDR3 sequence: CASRGPYQETQYF. CDR3 DNA sequence: TGTGCCTCCCGGGGACCGTACCAAGAGACCCAGTACTTC.

This chain uses TRBV7-8 with TRBJ1-1; weak D call: TRBD1 (5 bases). Germline loops: CDR1 SGHVS, CDR2 FQNEAQ. This CDR3 has 18 residues. Trimming left V 0 bases short and J 1 base short, with 18 bases between. The CDR3 is CASSLASRVEVWNTEAFF. The CDR3 nucleotides are TGTGCCAGCAGCTTAGCATCCAGGGTCGAGGTATGGAACACTGAAGCTTTCTTT.

This clonotype has a handful of counts. J is TRBJ1-1 and V is TRBV7-9; 8 positions agree with TRBD1. The germline V gene encodes CDR1 SEHNR and CDR2 FQNEAQ (reference sequence). The J segment lost 1 base and the V segment lost 5 bases, leaving 18 bases of the junction unmatched. CDR3 length: 19 residues. The CDR3 loop is CASSPPTTLPGTGNTEAFF. The DNA for the CDR3 is TGTGCCAGCAGCCCTCCAACCACCCTCCCAGGGACAGGGAACACTGAAGCTTTCTTT.

This clonotype was seen a handful of times. The DNA of the CDR3 is TGTGCCAGCAGCCCAAGCCGCCAAGAGAACACCGGGGAGCTGTTTTTT. Translated, it gives CASSPSRQENTGELFF. The chain combines TRBV7-8 with TRBJ2-2; no clear D gene. Trimming left V 5 bases short and J 1 base short, with 14 bases between. CDR3 length: 16 amino acids. Germline loops: CDR1 SGHVS, CDR2 FQNEAQ.

This clonotype is labeled large. CDR3 sequence: CASSTQGARTGELFF. The CDR3 DNA reads as TGTGCCAGCAGCACACAGGGGGCGAGGACCGGGGAGCTGTTTTTT. The rearrangement uses TRBV6-6 and TRBJ2-2, with 9 bases lining up with TRBD1. Germline V gene lookup returns CDR1 MNHNY and CDR2 SVGAGI (reference sequence). The CDR3 totals 15 residues. V dropped 6 bases and J dropped 5; count of bases not matched to a gene: 7.

The rearrangement joins TRBV12-3 or TRBV12-4 to TRBJ1-3; D uncertain. The CDR3 is 12 amino acids. The V end was cut by 8 bases, the J end by 2 bases, with 7 bases between. In DNA form, the CDR3 reads TGTGCCAGCGGTCTCCCTGGAAACACCATATATTTT. It is translated as CASGLPGNTIYF.

The gene calls are TRBV30 and TRBJ2-7; D unclear. Trimming took off 3 bases at V and 1 base at J, with 10 bases between the two ends. CDR1 and CDR2 from the germline V gene are GTSNPN and SVGIG (reference sequence). The CDR3 consists of 13 residues. As DNA, the CDR3 is TGTGCCTGGAGAGATGCAGCTTCCTACGAGCAGTACTTC. This encodes CAWRDAASYEQYF.

This clonotype was picked up a small number of times. The chain combines TRBV7-9 with TRBJ2-7; D remains ambiguous. V was pared by 4 bases and J by 4 bases, with 11 bases between. The CDR3 consists of 13 residues. The germline CDR1 and CDR2 sequences are SEHNR and FQNEAQ (reference sequence). In nucleotides, the CDR3 is TGTGCCAGCAGCTCGAGTCTCGGGTACGAGCAGTACTTC. Its translation: CASSSSLGYEQYF.

This clonotype was seen a handful of times. The chain employs TRBV2 and TRBJ2-7, with 7 bases that match TRBD1. Trimming took 5 bases from V and 5 from J; bases not matched to a gene: 9. Germline CDR1 reads SNHLY; CDR2 reads FYNNEI. CDR3 length: 14 amino acids. CDR3 sequence reads: CASSSDREIDEQYF. In nucleotides, the CDR3 is TGTGCCAGCAGTTCTGACAGGGAAATCGACGAGCAGTACTTC.

The genes are TRBV27 and TRBJ2-1; TRBD2 matches at 11 bases. The J segment lost 9 bases and the V segment lost 5 bases, leaving 6 bases of the junction unmatched. CDR1 MNHEY and CDR2 SMNVEV come from the germline V gene (reference sequence). The CDR3 consists of 14 residues. CDR3 DNA sequence: TGTGCCAGCAGTCTACTAGCGGGGGCGGTTGAGCAGTTCTTC. Its protein product is CASSLLAGAVEQFF.

The chain joins TRBV7-6 to TRBJ1-5, with TRBD1 identical over 11 bases. From germline, CDR1 is SGHVS and CDR2 FNYEAQ. The CDR3 totals 13 residues. The V and J ends lost 6 bases and 7 bases, in that order; junction bases with no gene match: 2. CDR3 region: CASSRTGGQPQHF. CDR3 coding DNA: TGTGCCAGCAGTCGGACAGGGGGCCAGCCCCAGCATTTT.

This clonotype was found a few times. The chain has TRBV12-3 or TRBV12-4 and TRBJ1-6; 8 positions agree with TRBD1. The CDR3 spans 14 residues. Trimming took 6 bases from V and 16 from J; bases not matched to a gene: 14. The CDR3 DNA reads TGTGCCAGCAGCTCCGGGACAGGTAGTCCCCTACTCCACTTT. Amino acids: CASSSGTGSPLLHF.

The chain has TRBV20-1 and TRBJ2-1; D gene ambiguous. V was cut by 4 bases and J by 6 bases, with 22 bases left in between. This CDR3 comprises 16 residues. CDR1 DFQATT and CDR2 SNEGSKA come from the germline V gene (reference sequence). DNA of the CDR3: TGCAGTGCTAAGGCCGAAACCCCCACAAGACCCAATGAGCAGTTCTTC. Encoded protein: CSAKAETPTRPNEQFF.

This clonotype was recorded a few times. This chain links TRBV7-2 with TRBJ1-3; 7 nucleotides line up with TRBD1. This CDR3 has 16 amino acids. Per the germline V gene, CDR1 is SGHTA and CDR2 is FQGNSA. Trimming removed 5 bases from V and 0 bases from J; junction bases left unmatched: 7. The CDR3 protein is CASSTGTATSGNTIYF. CDR3 nucleotides: TGTGCCAGCAGCACCGGGACAGCCACCTCTGGAAACACCATATATTTT.

The genes are TRBV12-3 or TRBV12-4 and TRBJ1-4; D may be TRBD1 (6 bases). This CDR3 is built from 11 residues. The ends were cut back, 4 bases at V and 12 bases at J, with 9 bases in the middle. CDR3 in amino acids: CASSSDRQLFF. In nucleotides, the CDR3 is TGTGCCAGCAGTTCCGACAGGCAACTGTTTTTT.

This clonotype was recorded a few times. The chain joins TRBV6-5 to TRBJ2-1; 7 positions match TRBD1. The CDR3 is 17 amino acids. Germline-derived CDR1 and CDR2 are MNHEY and SVGAGI. Germline trimming cut 4 bases from V and 3 bases from J; bases unmatched to any gene: 12. The CDR3 sequence is CASSSFRKGANYNEQFF. CDR3 nucleotide sequence: TGTGCCAGCAGTTCCTTTAGGAAGGGGGCGAACTACAATGAGCAGTTCTTC.